Listed here are 6 T cell receptor beta chains from one sample, sequenced in a study of naive and memory T cell subsets. The beta constant-region primer was an equimolar mix of two oligonucleotides covering TRBC1 and TRBC2. The ligated cDNA underwent four PCR rounds using SP2 and nested alpha and beta constant-region primers. TCRdb re-derived calls from the UMI-ligation and nested PCR reads in MiXCR, one entry per CDR3 protein. The sample yields tens of thousands of distinct CDR3 sequences, over 8.5% seen once. The material sequenced was naive CD8+ T cells from blood. The origin of the receptors is a human donor in good health.

This clonotype was detected a few times. The chain couples TRBV4-2 to TRBJ1-5, with D possibly TRBD1 on 5 matching bases. Germline CDR1 LGHNA, CDR2 YNFKEQ. V lost 4 bases to trimming and J lost 6 bases, with 16 bases between them. This CDR3 contains 15 residues. The CDR3 loop is CASSPTRGGGQPQHF. The CDR3 DNA is TGTGCCAGCAGCCCGACCCGGGGCGGAGGTCAGCCCCAGCATTTT.

This clonotype was observed at least ten times. This sequence joins TRBV28 and TRBJ2-5, with D possibly TRBD2 on 7 matching bases. The germline V gene has CDR1 MDHEN and CDR2 SYDVKM. The V and J ends lost 9 bases and 5 bases respectively, with 16 bases between them. CDR3 length: 13 residues. The CDR3, as DNA: TGTGCCAGTGGGTCGGGGGGCAAGGAGACCCAGTACTTC. This codes for CASGSGGKETQYF.

About this clonotype: A much larger clone differs by one base, so this may be a read error. The rearrangement uses TRBV14 and TRBJ2-1, with D unresolved. Gene TRBJ2-7 matches the end of the DNA better, so the J call may be wrong. The CDR3 consists of 13 residues. Germline-derived CDR1 and CDR2 are SGHDN and FVKESK. CDR3 protein: CASSHSGGGEQYF. The CDR3, as DNA: TGTGCCAGCAGCCACTCCGGCGGTGGTGAGCAGTACTTC.

This clonotype was seen more than once but under ten times. This sequence joins TRBV6-5 and TRBJ2-7; D remains unclear. Looked up from germline, CDR1 is MNHEY and CDR2 is SVGAGI. This CDR3 comprises 8 residues. The V end lost 11 bases, the J end lost 7 bases, and 6 bases lay between the germline ends. The CDR3 is CADWEQYF. CDR3 nucleotide sequence: TGTGCCGACTGGGAGCAGTACTTC.

The chain employs TRBV4-3 and TRBJ2-7; 7 bases are a match to TRBD1. The junction had 5 bases not matched to a gene; V was cut back by 1 base and J by 5 bases. Germline CDR1 LGHNA, CDR2 YSLEER. The CDR3 extends over 14 amino acids. CDR3 sequence reads: CASSQVTGVDEQYF. The CDR3 DNA sequence: TGCGCCAGCAGCCAAGTAACAGGGGTGGACGAGCAGTACTTC.

V gene TRBV4-3 combines with J gene TRBJ2-3; D is unclear. The length of the CDR3 is 14 residues. Per the germline V gene, CDR1 is LGHNA and CDR2 is YSLEER. The V end lost 0 bases, the J end lost 4 bases, and 8 bases lay between the germline ends. This CDR3 reads CASSQEQGADTQYF. CDR3 sequence (DNA): TGCGCCAGCAGCCAAGAACAAGGCGCAGATACGCAGTATTTT.